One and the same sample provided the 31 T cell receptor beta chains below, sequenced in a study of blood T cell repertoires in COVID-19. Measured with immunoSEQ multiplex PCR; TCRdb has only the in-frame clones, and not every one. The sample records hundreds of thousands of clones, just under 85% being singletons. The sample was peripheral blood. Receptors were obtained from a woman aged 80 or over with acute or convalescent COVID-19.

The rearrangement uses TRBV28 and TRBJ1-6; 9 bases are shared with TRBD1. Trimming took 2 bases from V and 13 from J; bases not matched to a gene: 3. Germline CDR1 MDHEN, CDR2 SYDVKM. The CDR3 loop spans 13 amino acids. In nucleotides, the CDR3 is TGTGCCAGCAGTTTAGGACAGGGGATCCCCCTCCACTTT. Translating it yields CASSLGQGIPLHF.

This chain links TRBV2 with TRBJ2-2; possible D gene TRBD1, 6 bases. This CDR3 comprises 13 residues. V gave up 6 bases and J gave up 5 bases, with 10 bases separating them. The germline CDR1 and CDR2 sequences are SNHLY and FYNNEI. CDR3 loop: CASRTQGTGELFF. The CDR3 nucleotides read TGTGCCAGCAGGACTCAGGGGACCGGGGAGCTGTTTTTT.

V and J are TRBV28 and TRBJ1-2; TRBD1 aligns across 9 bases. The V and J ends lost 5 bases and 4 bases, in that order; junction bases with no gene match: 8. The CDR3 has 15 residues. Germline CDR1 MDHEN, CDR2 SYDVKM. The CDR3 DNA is TGTGCCAGCAGTCCGGGACAGGGTCGGGGCTATGGCTACACCTTC. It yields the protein CASSPGQGRGYGYTF.

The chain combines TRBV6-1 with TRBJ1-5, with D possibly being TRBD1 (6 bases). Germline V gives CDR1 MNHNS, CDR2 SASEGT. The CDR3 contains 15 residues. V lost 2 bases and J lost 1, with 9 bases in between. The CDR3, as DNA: TGTGCCAGCAGTGAATGGGGGGGCAGCAATCAGCCCCAGCATTTT. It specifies CASSEWGGSNQPQHF.

CDR3 coding DNA: TGCGCCAGCAGCTTGCTGGGGAGCCAAGAGACCCAGTACTTC. Encoded protein: CASSLLGSQETQYF. The gene calls are TRBV5-1 and TRBJ2-5; a possible D gene is TRBD2 (5 bases). The germline gives CDR1 SGHRS, CDR2 YFSETQ. The CDR3 length is 14 residues. Trimming took 1 base from V and 1 from J, leaving 8 bases between them.

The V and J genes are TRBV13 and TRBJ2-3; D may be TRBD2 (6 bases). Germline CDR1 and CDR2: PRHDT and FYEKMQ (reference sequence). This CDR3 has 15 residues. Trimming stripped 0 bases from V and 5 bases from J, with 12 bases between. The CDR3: CASSLGEGIGDTQYF. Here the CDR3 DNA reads TGTGCCAGCAGCTTAGGGGAGGGGATCGGAGATACGCAGTATTTT.

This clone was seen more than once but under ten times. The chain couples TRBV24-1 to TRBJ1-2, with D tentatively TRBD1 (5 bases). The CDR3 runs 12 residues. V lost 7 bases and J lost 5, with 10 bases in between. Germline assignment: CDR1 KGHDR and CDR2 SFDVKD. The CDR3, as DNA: TGTGCCACCAGCGGGGGGTCTTATGGCTACACCTTC. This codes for CATSGGSYGYTF.

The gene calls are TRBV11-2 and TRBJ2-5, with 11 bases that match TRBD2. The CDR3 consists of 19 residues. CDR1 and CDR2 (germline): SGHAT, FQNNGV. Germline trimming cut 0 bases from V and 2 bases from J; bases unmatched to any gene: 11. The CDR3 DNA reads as TGTGCCAGCAGCTTAGATCAGTTAGCGGGAGGGGTCCCACAAGAGACCCAGTACTTC. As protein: CASSLDQLAGGVPQETQYF.

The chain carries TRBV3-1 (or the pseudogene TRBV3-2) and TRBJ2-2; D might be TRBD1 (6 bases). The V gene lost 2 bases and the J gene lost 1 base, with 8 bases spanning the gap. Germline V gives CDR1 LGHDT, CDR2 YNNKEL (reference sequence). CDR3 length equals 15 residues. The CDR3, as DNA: TGTGCCAGCAGCCAATTGGACAGGAACACCGGGGAGCTGTTTTTT. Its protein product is CASSQLDRNTGELFF.

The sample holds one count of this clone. CDR3 protein: CASSHLQREQFF. CDR3 in DNA: TGTGCCAGCAGCCATCTCCAGCGTGAGCAGTTCTTC. The V and J genes are TRBV3-1 (or the pseudogene TRBV3-2) and TRBJ2-1; no definite D call. This CDR3 contains 12 residues. Germline V CDR1 and CDR2: LGHDT, YNNKEL (reference sequence). V lost 3 bases and J 9 bases, leaving 9 bases between the germline ends.

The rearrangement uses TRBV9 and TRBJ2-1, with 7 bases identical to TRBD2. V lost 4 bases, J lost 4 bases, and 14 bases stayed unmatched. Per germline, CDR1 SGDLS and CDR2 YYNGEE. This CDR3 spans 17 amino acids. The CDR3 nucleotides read TGTGCCAGCAGCCCCCAGGACGGGGGAGCGGGATACAATGAGCAGTTCTTC. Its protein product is CASSPQDGGAGYNEQFF.

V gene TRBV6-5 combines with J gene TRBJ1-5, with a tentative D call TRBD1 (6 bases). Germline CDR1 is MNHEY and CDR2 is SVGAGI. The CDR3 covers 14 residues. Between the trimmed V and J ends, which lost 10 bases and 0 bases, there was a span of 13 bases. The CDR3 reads CAIRDTYSNQPQHF. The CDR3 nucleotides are TGTGCCATCAGGGACACCTATAGCAATCAGCCCCAGCATTTT.

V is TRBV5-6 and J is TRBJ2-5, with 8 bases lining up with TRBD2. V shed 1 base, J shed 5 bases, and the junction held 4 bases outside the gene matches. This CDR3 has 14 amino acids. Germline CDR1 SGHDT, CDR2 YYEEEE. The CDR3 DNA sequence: TGTGCCAGCAGCTTGATCGGGGGGGACGAGACCCAGTACTTC. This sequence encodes CASSLIGGDETQYF.

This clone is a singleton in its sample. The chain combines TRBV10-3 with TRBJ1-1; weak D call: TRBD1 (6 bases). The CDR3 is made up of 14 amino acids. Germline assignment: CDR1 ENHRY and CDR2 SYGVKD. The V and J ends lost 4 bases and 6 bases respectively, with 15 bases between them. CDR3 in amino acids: CAISVGQRTAEAFF. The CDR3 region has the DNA TGTGCCATCAGTGTCGGACAGCGGACGGCTGAAGCTTTCTTT.

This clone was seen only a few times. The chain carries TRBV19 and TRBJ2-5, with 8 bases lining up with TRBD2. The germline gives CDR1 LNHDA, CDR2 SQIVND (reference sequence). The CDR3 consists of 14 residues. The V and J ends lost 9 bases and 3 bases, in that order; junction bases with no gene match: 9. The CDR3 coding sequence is TGTGCCAGCAGCGAGTTACTAGCGGAAGAGACCCAGTACTTC. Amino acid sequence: CASSELLAEETQYF.

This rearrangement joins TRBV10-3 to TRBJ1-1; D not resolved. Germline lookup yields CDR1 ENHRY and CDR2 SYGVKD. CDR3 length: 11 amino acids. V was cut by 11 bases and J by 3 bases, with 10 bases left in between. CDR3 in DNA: TGTGCCGCCAGTGGCGACACTGAAGCTTTCTTT. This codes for CAASGDTEAFF.

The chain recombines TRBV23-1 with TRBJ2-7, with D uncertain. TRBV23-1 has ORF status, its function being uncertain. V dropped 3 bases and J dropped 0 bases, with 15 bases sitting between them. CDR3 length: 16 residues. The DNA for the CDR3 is TGCGCCAGCAGTCAGGATGAGACACGTCTCTCCTACGAGCAGTACTTC. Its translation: CASSQDETRLSYEQYF.

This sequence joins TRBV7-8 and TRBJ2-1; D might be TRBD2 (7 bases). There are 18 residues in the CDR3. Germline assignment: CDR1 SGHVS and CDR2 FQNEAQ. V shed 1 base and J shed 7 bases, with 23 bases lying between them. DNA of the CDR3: TGTGCCAGCAGCTTAGTCTCCGGGGGGCTTATGAGGAGAAATGAGCAGTTCTTC. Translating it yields CASSLVSGGLMRRNEQFF.

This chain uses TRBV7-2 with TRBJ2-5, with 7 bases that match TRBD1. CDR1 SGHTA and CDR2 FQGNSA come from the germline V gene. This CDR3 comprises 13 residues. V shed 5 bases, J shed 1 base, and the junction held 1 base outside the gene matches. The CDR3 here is CASSNRGQETQYF. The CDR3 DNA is TGTGCCAGCAGCAACAGGGGCCAAGAGACCCAGTACTTC. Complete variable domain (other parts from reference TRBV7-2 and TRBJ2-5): GAGVSQSPSNKVTEKGKDVELRCDPISGHTALYWYRQSLGQGLEFLIYFQGNSAPDKSGLPSDRFSAERTGGSVSTLTIQRTQQEDSAVYLCASSNRGQETQYFGPGTRLLVL.

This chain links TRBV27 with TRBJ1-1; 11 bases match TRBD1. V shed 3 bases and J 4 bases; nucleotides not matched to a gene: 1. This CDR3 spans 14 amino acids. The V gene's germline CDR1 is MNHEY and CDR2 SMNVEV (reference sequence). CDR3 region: CASSLDRGPTEAFF. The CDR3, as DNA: TGTGCCAGCAGTTTGGACAGGGGGCCCACTGAAGCTTTCTTT.

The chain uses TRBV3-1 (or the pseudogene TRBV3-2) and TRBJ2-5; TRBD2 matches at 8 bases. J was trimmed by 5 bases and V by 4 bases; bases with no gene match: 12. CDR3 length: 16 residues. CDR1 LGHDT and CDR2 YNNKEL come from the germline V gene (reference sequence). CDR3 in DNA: TGTGCCAGCAGCCTCCTTACGGGAGGGCCTTTGGAGACCCAGTACTTC. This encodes CASSLLTGGPLETQYF.

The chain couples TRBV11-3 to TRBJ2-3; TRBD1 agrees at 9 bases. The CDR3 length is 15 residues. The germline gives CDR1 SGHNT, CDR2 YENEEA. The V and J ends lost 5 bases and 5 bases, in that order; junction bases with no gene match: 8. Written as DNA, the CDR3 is TGTGCCAGCAGCGAAGGGACAGGGAGACAAGATACGCAGTATTTT. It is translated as CASSEGTGRQDTQYF. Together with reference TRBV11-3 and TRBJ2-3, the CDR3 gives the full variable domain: EAGVVQSPRYKIIEKKQPVAFWCNPISGHNTLYWYLQNLGQGPELLIRYENEEAVDDSQLPKDRFSAERLKGVDSTLKIQPAELGDSAVYLCASSEGTGRQDTQYFGPGTRLTVL.

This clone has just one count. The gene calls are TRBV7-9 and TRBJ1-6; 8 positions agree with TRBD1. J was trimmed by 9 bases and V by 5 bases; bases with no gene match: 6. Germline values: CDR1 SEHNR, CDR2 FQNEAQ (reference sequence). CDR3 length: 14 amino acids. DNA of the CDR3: TGTGCCAGCAGCAAGACAGGGGATTTTTCACCCCTCCACTTT. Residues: CASSKTGDFSPLHF.

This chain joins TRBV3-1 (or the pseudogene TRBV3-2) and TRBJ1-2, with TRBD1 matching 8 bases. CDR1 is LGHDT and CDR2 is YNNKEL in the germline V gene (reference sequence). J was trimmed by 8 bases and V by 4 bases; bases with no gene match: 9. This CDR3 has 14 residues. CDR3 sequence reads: CASSRTAGTGGYTF. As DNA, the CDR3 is TGTGCCAGCAGCCGCACGGCCGGGACAGGCGGCTACACCTTC.

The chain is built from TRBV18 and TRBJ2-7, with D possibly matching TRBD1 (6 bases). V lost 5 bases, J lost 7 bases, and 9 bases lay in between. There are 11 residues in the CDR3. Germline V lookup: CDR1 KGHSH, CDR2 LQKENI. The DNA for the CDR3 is TGTGCCAGCTCAACGAGGGGGGAGCAGTACTTC. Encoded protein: CASSTRGEQYF.

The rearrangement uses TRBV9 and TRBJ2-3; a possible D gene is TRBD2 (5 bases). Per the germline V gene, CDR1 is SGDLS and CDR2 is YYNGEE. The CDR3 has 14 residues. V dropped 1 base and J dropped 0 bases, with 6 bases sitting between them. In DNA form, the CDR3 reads TGTGCCAGCAGCGTAAGGACTAGCACAGATACGCAGTATTTT. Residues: CASSVRTSTDTQYF. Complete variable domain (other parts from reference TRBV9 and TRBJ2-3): DSGVTQTPKHLITATGQRVTLRCSPRSGDLSVYWYQQSLDQGLQFLIQYYNGEERAKGNILERFSAQQFPDLHSELNLSSLELGDSALYFCASSVRTSTDTQYFGPGTRLTVL.

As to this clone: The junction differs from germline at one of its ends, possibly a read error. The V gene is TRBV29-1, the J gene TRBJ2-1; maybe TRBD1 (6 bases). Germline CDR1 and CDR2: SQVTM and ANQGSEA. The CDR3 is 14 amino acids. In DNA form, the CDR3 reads TGCAGCGTGGAAGAAAACAGGGTCCGAAATGAGCAGTTCTTC. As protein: CSVEENRVRNEQFF.

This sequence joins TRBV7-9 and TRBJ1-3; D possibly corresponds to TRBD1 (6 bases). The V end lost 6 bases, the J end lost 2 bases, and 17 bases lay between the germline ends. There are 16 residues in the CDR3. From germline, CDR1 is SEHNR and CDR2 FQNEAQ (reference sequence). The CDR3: CASSLQGLRTGNTIYF. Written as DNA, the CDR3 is TGTGCCAGCAGTCTTCAGGGGTTACGGACTGGAAACACCATATATTTT.

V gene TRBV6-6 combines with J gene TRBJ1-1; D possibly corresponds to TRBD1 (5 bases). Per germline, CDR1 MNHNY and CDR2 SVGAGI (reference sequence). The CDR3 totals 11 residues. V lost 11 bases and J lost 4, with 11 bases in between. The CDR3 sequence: CASAGRTEAFF. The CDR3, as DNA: TGTGCCTCAGCAGGGCGCACTGAAGCTTTCTTT.

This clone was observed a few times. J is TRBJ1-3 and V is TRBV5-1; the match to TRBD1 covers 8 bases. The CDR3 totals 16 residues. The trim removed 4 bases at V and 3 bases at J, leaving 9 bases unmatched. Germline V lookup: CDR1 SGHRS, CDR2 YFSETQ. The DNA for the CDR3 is TGCGCCAGCAGCCCGACAGGGGTGGATTTTGGAAACACCATATATTTT. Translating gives CASSPTGVDFGNTIYF.

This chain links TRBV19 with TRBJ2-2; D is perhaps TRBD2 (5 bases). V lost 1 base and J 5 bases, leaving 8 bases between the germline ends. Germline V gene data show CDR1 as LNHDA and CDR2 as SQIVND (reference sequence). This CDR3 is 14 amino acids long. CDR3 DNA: TGTGCCAGTAGTATAGCGTCGGGGACCGGGGAGCTGTTTTTT. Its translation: CASSIASGTGELFF.